What follows are 27 T cell receptor beta chains derived from one specimen sequenced in a study of T cells in Graves' hyperthyroidism and ophthalmopathy. TCR beta CDR3 sequences were amplified from RNA transcripts. During a first-round RT-PCR of the TCR CDR3, the HTBI primer set was used. Via MiXCR, TCRdb re-called the multiplex PCR reads, giving one row per CDR3 protein. The repertoire holds hundreds of thousands of distinct CDR3 sequences, with 40% to 55% as singletons. Input material: peripheral blood or thyroid tissue (not recorded which). The receptors come from a woman under 30 with Graves' hyperthyroidism.

The sample holds a few counts of this clonotype. The chain combines TRBV20-1 with TRBJ1-2; D gene ambiguous. Germline V gives CDR1 DFQATT, CDR2 SNEGSKA (reference sequence). This CDR3 region has 13 residues. V dropped 3 bases and J dropped 7 bases, with 15 bases sitting between them. The CDR3 protein is CSASSREGSGYTF. The CDR3 region has the DNA TGCAGTGCTAGCTCCCGGGAGGGCAGTGGCTACACCTTC.

This clonotype was seen more than once but under ten times. The rearrangement uses TRBV2 and TRBJ1-2, with 10 bases that match TRBD1. Trimming took 11 bases from V and 7 from J; bases not matched to a gene: 7. This CDR3 contains 12 residues. The germline gives CDR1 SNHLY, CDR2 FYNNEI. The CDR3 sequence is CARTGTGVGYTF. The CDR3 region has the DNA TGTGCCCGCACCGGGACAGGGGTTGGCTACACCTTC. The full variable domain, with the rest looked up from reference TRBV2 and TRBJ1-2, is EPEVTQTPSHQVTQMGQEVILRCVPISNHLYFYWYRQILGQKVEFLVSFYNNEISEKSEIFDDQFSVERPDGSNFTLKIRSTKLEDSAMYFCARTGTGVGYTFGSGTRLTVV.

The chain is built from TRBV7-2 and TRBJ1-2, with 8 bases matching TRBD1. The length of the CDR3 is 16 residues. The germline gives CDR1 SGHTA, CDR2 FQGNSA. The V gene end was trimmed by 5 bases and the J gene end by 4 bases; junction bases not matched to a gene: 12. The CDR3 bases are TGTGCCAGCAGCCGACAGGGGACCATCACGACCTATGGCTACACCTTC. Residues: CASSRQGTITTYGYTF.

V and J are TRBV25-1 and TRBJ2-2; the D gene is possibly TRBD1 (6 bases). CDR3 length: 15 amino acids. Germline CDR1 and CDR2: MGHDK and SYGVNS. The V gene lost 5 bases and the J gene lost 0 bases, with 10 bases spanning the gap. The CDR3 sequence: CASSFRGTNTGELFF. The CDR3, as DNA: TGTGCCAGCAGTTTCAGGGGTACGAACACCGGGGAGCTGTTTTTT.

The V call is TRBV9, the J call TRBJ1-1; 8 bases map to TRBD1. Germline values: CDR1 SGDLS, CDR2 YYNGEE. The CDR3 covers 15 residues. The junction had 9 bases not matched to a gene; V was cut back by 3 bases and J by 5 bases. DNA of the CDR3: TGTGCCAGCAGCGCCAACCAGGGGGCGGGTACTGAAGCTTTCTTT. Protein: CASSANQGAGTEAFF.

V gene TRBV7-2 combines with J gene TRBJ2-5; no definite D call. The CDR3 covers 13 residues. Trimming took off 6 bases at V and 5 bases at J, with 13 bases between the two ends. Germline V gene lookup returns CDR1 SGHTA and CDR2 FQGNSA. CDR3 protein: CASSESTGETQYF. The DNA for the CDR3 is TGTGCCAGCAGTGAAAGCACCGGGGAGACCCAGTACTTC.

V gene TRBV15 combines with J gene TRBJ1-5; 7 positions match TRBD1. V lost 3 bases, J lost 4 bases, and 3 bases stayed unmatched. The CDR3 covers 14 residues. The V gene's germline CDR1 is LNHNV and CDR2 YYDKDF (reference sequence). CDR3 in DNA: TGTGCCACCAGCAGCGGACAGGAGAATCAGCCCCAGCATTTT. This translates into CATSSGQENQPQHF.

This sequence joins TRBV15 and TRBJ1-2, with 8 bases matching TRBD1. The V gene's germline CDR1 is LNHNV and CDR2 YYDKDF (reference sequence). V dropped 3 bases and J dropped 7; count of bases not matched to a gene: 13. The CDR3 runs 16 residues. CDR3 region: CATSSVEGQGLFGYTF. The CDR3 coding sequence is TGTGCCACCAGCAGCGTTGAAGGACAGGGACTCTTTGGCTACACCTTC. Full variable domain (rest looked up from reference TRBV15 and TRBJ1-2): DAMVIQNPRYQVTQFGKPVTLSCSQTLNHNVMYWYQQKSSQAPKLLFHYYDKDFNNEADTPDNFQSRRPNTSFCFLDIRSPGLGDTAMYLCATSSVEGQGLFGYTFGSGTRLTVV.

The chain employs TRBV29-1 and TRBJ2-6; the D is unclear. The CDR3 totals 16 residues. Trimming removed 8 bases at V and 0 bases at J, with 17 bases between. The V gene's germline CDR1 is SQVTM and CDR2 ANQGSEA. The CDR3 region is CSSPRVVLSGANVLTF. CDR3 in DNA: TGCAGCTCACCCCGGGTTGTGCTCTCTGGGGCCAACGTCCTGACTTTC. The whole variable domain, filled in from reference TRBV29-1 and TRBJ2-6, reads SAVISQKPSRDICQRGTSLTIQCQVDSQVTMMFWYRQQPGQSLTLIATANQGSEATYESGFVIDKFPISRPNLTFSTLTVSNMSPEDSSIYLCSSPRVVLSGANVLTFGAGSRLTVL.

This clonotype was counted many times. The chain carries TRBV29-1 and TRBJ2-7; 10 bases are shared with TRBD2. V lost 3 bases to trimming and J lost 2 bases; unmatched junction nucleotides: 4. The CDR3 runs to 14 residues. Germline loops: CDR1 SQVTM, CDR2 ANQGSEA. CDR3 residues: CSVDGLAGAYEQYF. CDR3 coding DNA: TGCAGCGTTGATGGCCTAGCGGGGGCCTACGAGCAGTACTTC.

A note on this clonotype: This sequence may be a read error, since a much larger clone differs from it by one base. V and J are TRBV9 and TRBJ2-7; D remains ambiguous. CDR3 length: 12 residues. Looked up from germline, CDR1 is SGDLS and CDR2 is YYNGEE. CDR3 nucleotides: TGTGCCAGCAGCCCTGAAGGGTTGGAGCGGTACTTC. It encodes CASSPEGLERYF.

The chain carries TRBV24-1 and TRBJ1-2; D unresolved. The CDR3 spans 12 residues. The germline CDR1 and CDR2 sequences are KGHDR and SFDVKD. Trimming took 4 bases from V and 12 from J, leaving 14 bases between them. The CDR3 here is CATSDPGSGNTF. CDR3 DNA sequence: TGTGCCACCAGTGACCCAGGCTCTGGAAACACCTTC.

The chain couples TRBV29-1 to TRBJ1-1; a weak D match, TRBD1 (6 bases). The CDR3 runs to 12 residues. V was cut by 8 bases and J by 1 base, with 11 bases left in between. The germline gives CDR1 SQVTM, CDR2 ANQGSEA. CDR3 residues: CSLSGENTEAFF. The CDR3 DNA follows: TGCAGCCTGTCAGGGGAGAACACTGAAGCTTTCTTT.

The chain carries TRBV7-9 and TRBJ1-2, with D uncertain. V dropped 4 bases and J dropped 0 bases, with 6 bases sitting between them. This CDR3 is built from 13 residues. Germline-derived CDR1 and CDR2 are SEHNR and FQNEAQ (reference sequence). CDR3 nucleotide sequence: TGTGCCAGCAGCTCGGAGACTAACTATGGCTACACCTTC. This encodes CASSSETNYGYTF.

The chain combines TRBV7-9 with TRBJ2-7; D remains unclear. The closer fit of TRBJ2-1 to the DNA end suggests the J call may be wrong. The CDR3 runs 13 residues. The germline gives CDR1 SEHNR, CDR2 FQNEAQ (reference sequence). In nucleotides, the CDR3 is TGTGCCAGCAGCTTAGCGGCGATAGGGGAGCAGTTCTTC. It translates to CASSLAAIGEQFF.

The table lists this clonotype with a few counts. CDR3 sequence: CSVLQGLNYGYTF. DNA of the CDR3: TGCAGCGTTCTTCAGGGGCTTAACTATGGCTACACCTTC. This sequence joins TRBV29-1 and TRBJ1-2, with a tentative D call TRBD1 (6 bases). Germline CDR1 and CDR2: SQVTM and ANQGSEA. This CDR3 spans 13 amino acids. V lost 5 bases to trimming and J lost 1 base, with 11 bases between them. Variable domain in full (rest from reference TRBV29-1 and TRBJ1-2): SAVISQKPSRDICQRGTSLTIQCQVDSQVTMMFWYRQQPGQSLTLIATANQGSEATYESGFVIDKFPISRPNLTFSTLTVSNMSPEDSSIYLCSVLQGLNYGYTFGSGTRLTVV.

This clonotype was detected only a few times. The J gene is TRBJ2-7, the V gene TRBV5-1; D is perhaps TRBD2 (5 bases). This CDR3 has 12 amino acids. Germline CDR1 is SGHRS and CDR2 is YFSETQ. V lost 2 bases and J lost 7, with 10 bases in between. The CDR3 sequence: CASSFDPGEQYF. In DNA, the CDR3 is TGCGCCAGCAGCTTTGACCCGGGGGAGCAGTACTTC.

A few counts support this clonotype. CDR3 sequence (DNA): TGTGCCAGCAGCTTGGACACCGGGACTAGCGGGAACAAGCAGTACTTC. Amino acid sequence: CASSLDTGTSGNKQYF. The rearrangement joins TRBV5-8 to TRBJ2-7; 13 bases are a match to TRBD2. Germline trimming cut 0 bases from V and 8 bases from J; bases unmatched to any gene: 8. This CDR3 contains 16 residues. Germline lookup yields CDR1 SGHTS and CDR2 YDEGEE.

In the case of this clonotype: At one end the junction does not follow the germline gene, possibly because of a read error. This chain uses TRBV7-2 with TRBJ1-1, with 7 bases lining up with TRBD1. CDR3 length: 14 amino acids. The germline V gene encodes CDR1 SGHTA and CDR2 FQGNSA. In nucleotides, the CDR3 is TGTGCCAGCAGTTCTCGACAGGGTGTGGCTGAAGCCTTCTTT. Translation: CASSSRQGVAEAFF.

This clonotype was counted many times. The gene calls are TRBV7-9 and TRBJ2-7; TRBD2 matches at 7 bases. The CDR3 extends over 14 amino acids. Germline V gene data show CDR1 as SEHNR and CDR2 as FQNEAQ (reference sequence). V was clipped by 5 bases and J by 4 bases; unmatched bases: 8. In nucleotides, the CDR3 is TGTGCCAGCAGCCAACCGGGACTACTATACGAGCAGTACTTC. As protein: CASSQPGLLYEQYF.

The chain carries TRBV29-1 and TRBJ2-1; D is unresolved. The CDR3 is 14 residues long. Germline V lookup: CDR1 SQVTM, CDR2 ANQGSEA. The ends were cut back, 7 bases at V and 3 bases at J, with 16 bases in the middle. The CDR3 here is CSAPSPTGYNEQFF. The CDR3 region has the DNA TGCAGCGCCCCCAGTCCGACGGGCTACAATGAGCAGTTCTTC.

This clonotype was seen ten or more times. The chain links TRBV7-2 to TRBJ2-5; no definite D call. Germline values: CDR1 SGHTA, CDR2 FQGNSA. The CDR3 spans 13 residues. Trimming pared 6 bases from V and 5 bases from J, leaving 13 bases between. In DNA, the CDR3 is TGTGCCAGCAGTCCTCAGAAACTGGAGACCCAGTACTTC. Translating it yields CASSPQKLETQYF.

Concerning this clonotype itself: Given a much more abundant clone one base away, this may be a read error. The chain joins TRBV24-1 to TRBJ1-2; maybe TRBD1 (6 bases). Germline V CDR1 and CDR2: KGHDR, SFDVKD. The CDR3 contains 13 residues. The CDR3 region has the DNA TGTGCCACCAGTGATACAGGGAAGGGTGGCTGCACCTTC. Encoded protein: CATSDTGKGGCTF.

V gene TRBV25-1 combines with J gene TRBJ1-2, with D tentatively TRBD1 (5 bases). CDR1 is MGHDK and CDR2 is SYGVNS in the germline V gene. This CDR3 contains 13 residues. V was clipped by 1 base and J by 8 bases, with 11 bases between them. This CDR3 is CASSESGIQGYTF. In DNA form, the CDR3 reads TGTGCCAGCAGTGAATCAGGGATACAGGGCTACACCTTC.

V is TRBV15 and J is TRBJ2-6; tentatively, D is TRBD1 (5 bases). The CDR3 has 13 residues. Germline V gives CDR1 LNHNV, CDR2 YYDKDF (reference sequence). The V gene lost 8 bases and the J gene lost 3 bases, with 8 bases spanning the gap. This CDR3 reads CATQGDGANVLTF. The CDR3 DNA reads TGTGCCACCCAGGGTGATGGGGCCAACGTCCTGACTTTC.

The chain uses TRBV7-3 and TRBJ2-7; D unresolved. V was pared by 11 bases and J by 2 bases, with 4 bases between. This CDR3 is 9 amino acids long. Per germline, CDR1 SGHTA and CDR2 FQGTGA. CDR3 region: CAPTYEQYF. The CDR3 region has the DNA TGTGCCCCCACCTACGAGCAGTACTTC. The full variable domain, completed using reference TRBV7-3 and TRBJ2-7, is GAGVSQTPSNKVTEKGKYVELRCDPISGHTALYWYRQSLGQGPEFLIYFQGTGAADDSGLPNDRFFAVRPEGSVSTLKIQRTERGDSAVYLCAPTYEQYFGPGTRLTVT.

In this sample, this clonotype turned up once. The chain is built from TRBV7-2 and TRBJ2-3; tentatively, D is TRBD2 (5 bases). This CDR3 spans 14 amino acids. Deletions cut 2 bases from V and 4 bases from J, with 10 bases between. Germline V lookup: CDR1 SGHTA, CDR2 FQGNSA. CDR3 nucleotide sequence: TGTGCCAGCAGCTTATCACCAGCGGCAGATACGCAGTATTTT. It translates to CASSLSPAADTQYF.